Following are 15 T cell receptor beta chains from one sample sequenced in a study of T cell changes during pregnancy in multiple sclerosis. Measured with immunoSEQ multiplex PCR; TCRdb has only the in-frame clones, and not every one. The table shows around 75,000 clones, with 80% to 90% occurring only once. The source was peripheral blood, collected in the first trimester of pregnancy. These receptor sequences come from a female donor in good health, enrolled as a control in a pregnancy study.

The chain uses TRBV4-2 and TRBJ2-1, with unresolved D. CDR1 is LGHNA and CDR2 is YNFKEQ in the germline V gene. The CDR3 is made up of 15 amino acids. The V gene lost 2 bases and the J gene lost 0 bases, with 8 bases spanning the gap. The chain's CDR3 is CASSQSLSSYNEQFF. CDR3 nucleotide sequence: TGTGCCAGCAGCCAATCCCTTAGCTCCTACAATGAGCAGTTCTTC.

The chain employs TRBV28 and TRBJ1-6; D ambiguous. The CDR3 sequence is 18 residues long. V lost 5 bases to trimming and J lost 0 bases, with 17 bases between them. Germline V gene lookup returns CDR1 MDHEN and CDR2 SYDVKM. The DNA for the CDR3 is TGTGCCAGCAGTGTCACCGTAATTGGCAGCTCCTATAATTCACCCCTCCACTTT. This encodes CASSVTVIGSSYNSPLHF.

V gene TRBV5-8 combines with J gene TRBJ2-6, with TRBD2 identical over 8 bases. Germline CDR1 and CDR2: SGHTS and YDEGEE. The CDR3 is 16 amino acids. J was trimmed by 0 bases and V by 7 bases; bases with no gene match: 6. CDR3 nucleotides: TGTGCCAGCCGACTAGCGCTAAACTCTGGGGCCAACGTCCTGACTTTC. The encoded protein is CASRLALNSGANVLTF.

This chain connects TRBV2 to TRBJ1-3, with TRBD1 identical over 7 bases. The germline gives CDR1 SNHLY, CDR2 FYNNEI. The CDR3 is 15 amino acids. V gave up 6 bases and J gave up 0 bases; unmatched junction bases: 5. Written as DNA, the CDR3 is TGTGCCAGCAGGTCGACAGGGACCTCTGGAAACACCATATATTTT. As protein: CASRSTGTSGNTIYF.

The chain links TRBV27 to TRBJ2-2; 7 bases are a match to TRBD2. Germline assignment: CDR1 MNHEY and CDR2 SMNVEV (reference sequence). With 3 bases clipped from V and 0 bases from J, the junction kept 4 bases outside the gene matches. The CDR3 length is 16 residues. The CDR3 nucleotides are TGTGCCAGCAGTTTTTACGGGGGGACGAACACCGGGGAGCTGTTTTTT. This codes for CASSFYGGTNTGELFF.

The V and J genes are TRBV5-1 and TRBJ1-2; 7 bases agree with TRBD1. Germline V gene sequence: CDR1 SGHRS, CDR2 YFSETQ. The V and J ends lost 4 bases and 5 bases, in that order; junction bases with no gene match: 8. The CDR3 extends over 14 amino acids. CDR3 sequence (DNA): TGCGCCAGCAGCCCCGACAGGGTTGGGTATGGCTACACCTTC. This sequence encodes CASSPDRVGYGYTF.

This sequence joins TRBV5-1 and TRBJ1-1, with 7 bases identical to TRBD1. The ends lost 4 bases at V and 5 bases at J; junction bases unmatched: 11. The germline V gene encodes CDR1 SGHRS and CDR2 YFSETQ. CDR3 size: 15 residues. CDR3: CASSVAPGQRTEAFF. The CDR3 region has the DNA TGCGCCAGCAGCGTTGCCCCGGGACAGAGGACTGAAGCTTTCTTT.

The chain carries TRBV5-1 and TRBJ1-2; 7 nucleotides match TRBD1. V dropped 0 bases and J dropped 4; count of bases not matched to a gene: 0. CDR1 is SGHRS, CDR2 YFSETQ, per germline. The CDR3 contains 13 residues. The CDR3 here is CASSLAGGYGYTF. The CDR3 region has the DNA TGCGCCAGCAGCTTGGCAGGGGGCTATGGCTACACCTTC.

The rearrangement joins TRBV4-3 to TRBJ2-4, with 8 bases matching TRBD1. The CDR3 length is 14 residues. J lost 8 bases, V lost 3 bases, and 6 bases had no gene match. The germline V gene has CDR1 LGHNA and CDR2 YSLEER. The CDR3: CASSQADRGDIQYF. The CDR3 coding sequence is TGCGCCAGCAGCCAGGCTGACAGGGGAGACATTCAGTACTTC.

V gene TRBV29-1 combines with J gene TRBJ1-1; D is unclear. Germline CDR1 SQVTM, CDR2 ANQGSEA. CDR3 size: 12 residues. The V end was cut by 6 bases, the J end by 11 bases, with 19 bases between. DNA for the CDR3: TGCAGCGTCACCCCCGAGGCCAATGTGGCTTTCTTT. Protein sequence: CSVTPEANVAFF.

V and J are TRBV6-5 and TRBJ2-4; 9 nucleotides agree with TRBD1. J gave up 8 bases and V 3 bases, and 8 bases lay outside the gene matches. Germline V gene data show CDR1 as MNHEY and CDR2 as SVGAGI. The CDR3 consists of 15 residues. In DNA form, the CDR3 reads TGTGCCAGCAGTTATACCGGGACAGGGAGATACATTCAGTACTTC. Translated: CASSYTGTGRYIQYF.

This chain uses TRBV6-6 with TRBJ1-2, with 9 bases matching TRBD1. This CDR3 has 15 residues. V was pared by 6 bases and J by 3 bases, with 8 bases of the junction left unmatched. Germline values: CDR1 MNHNY, CDR2 SVGAGI (reference sequence). CDR3 coding DNA: TGTGCCAGCAGACCCGGACAGGGGTCCGACTATGGCTACACCTTC. It translates to CASRPGQGSDYGYTF.

V is TRBV28 and J is TRBJ1-2; weak D call: TRBD1 (6 bases). The CDR3 sequence is 12 residues long. The ends were cut back, 11 bases at V and 1 base at J, with 11 bases in the middle. The germline gives CDR1 MDHEN, CDR2 SYDVKM. The CDR3 coding sequence is TGTGCCGCGTTACAGGGTAACTATGGCTACACCTTC. It codes for CAALQGNYGYTF.

This chain links TRBV19 with TRBJ2-7; no firm D call. Trimming pared 5 bases from V and 3 bases from J, leaving 11 bases between. The CDR3 has 13 amino acids. Germline CDR1 reads LNHDA; CDR2 reads SQIVND (reference sequence). This CDR3 reads CASSSRLDYEQYF. The CDR3 nucleotides read TGTGCCAGTAGTTCTAGACTGGACTACGAGCAGTACTTC.

The gene calls are TRBV29-1 and TRBJ2-3; 8 bases match TRBD2. The CDR3 totals 14 residues. The germline gives CDR1 SQVTM, CDR2 ANQGSEA. Unmatched junction bases numbered 2, after V lost 3 bases and J lost 0 bases. The CDR3 nucleotides read TGCAGCGTTGACAAGCGGGGGAGCACAGATACGCAGTATTTT. It translates to CSVDKRGSTDTQYF.